Below, 16 T cell receptor beta chains from the same sample are listed, as sequenced in a study of T-cell memory formation after mild COVID-19. TCRdb independently ran MiXCR on the 5' RACE reads; one entry per CDR3 protein. Of roughly 250,000 distinct CDR3 sequences listed, over 15% are singletons. The sequencing sample was made of PBMCs or a T cell subset sorted from them (not recorded which). Receptors originate from a man aged 18 to 30 who had mild COVID-19 (a few samples of this study predate the infection). Cell type and time point are not known.

The rearrangement joins TRBV5-1 to TRBJ1-6; 8 nucleotides align to TRBD1. This CDR3 is built from 16 residues. The ends lost 0 bases at V and 10 bases at J; junction bases unmatched: 9. The germline gives CDR1 SGHRS, CDR2 YFSETQ. Here the CDR3 reads CASSLETGALRSPLHF. The CDR3 DNA reads as TGCGCCAGCAGCTTGGAGACAGGGGCCCTAAGATCACCCCTCCACTTT. Complete variable domain (other parts from reference TRBV5-1 and TRBJ1-6): KAGVTQTPRYLIKTRGQQVTLSCSPISGHRSVSWYQQTPGQGLQFLFEYFSETQRNKGNFPGRFSGRQFSNSRSEMNVSTLELGDSALYLCASSLETGALRSPLHFGNGTRLTVT.

This clonotype showed up just a few times. The V gene is TRBV18, the J gene TRBJ1-6; D is unclear. Germline-derived CDR1 and CDR2 are KGHSH and LQKENI. The CDR3 sequence is 13 residues long. Trimming took 3 bases from V and 11 from J, leaving 11 bases between them. The CDR3, as DNA: TGTGCCAGCTCACCGGACCTAGAGCCACCCCTCCACTTT. This gives the protein CASSPDLEPPLHF. Full variable domain (rest looked up from reference TRBV18 and TRBJ1-6): NAGVMQNPRHLVRRRGQEARLRCSPMKGHSHVYWYRQLPEEGLKFMVYLQKENIIDESGMPKERFSAEFPKEGPSILRIQQVVRGDSAAYFCASSPDLEPPLHFGNGTRLTVT.

Only a few counts were recorded for this clonotype. The chain joins TRBV7-2 to TRBJ2-5; D is possibly TRBD2 (6 bases). This CDR3 spans 14 amino acids. Trimming left V 2 bases short and J 7 bases short, with 14 bases between. The germline V gene encodes CDR1 SGHTA and CDR2 FQGNSA. CDR3 region: CASSLIDSRGTQYF. The CDR3 DNA reads as TGTGCCAGCAGCTTAATTGACTCGCGGGGGACCCAGTACTTC.

This clonotype was picked up a small number of times. The chain employs TRBV12-3 or TRBV12-4 and TRBJ2-7; D is ambiguous. V was pared by 7 bases and J by 0 bases, with 10 bases between. This CDR3 contains 13 residues. CDR3 DNA: TGTGCCAGCATGTCCAGCAGCTCCTACGAGCAGTACTTC. Translated: CASMSSSSYEQYF.

This rearrangement joins TRBV20-1 to TRBJ2-5; the match to TRBD2 covers 8 bases. The CDR3 totals 15 residues. Germline V gene sequence: CDR1 DFQATT, CDR2 SNEGSKA (reference sequence). The trim removed 3 bases at V and 6 bases at J, leaving 12 bases unmatched. CDR3 bases: TGCAGTGCTAGCCCCGGGACTAGGGATGAGCAGACCCAGTACTTC. Translating gives CSASPGTRDEQTQYF.

This clonotype was seen more than once but under ten times. The chain joins TRBV9 to TRBJ2-6; D uncertain. Looked up from germline, CDR1 is SGDLS and CDR2 is YYNGEE. V was pared by 6 bases and J by 0 bases, with 10 bases between. The CDR3 is made up of 15 amino acids. CDR3 sequence: CASTTRTSGANVLTF. In nucleotides, the CDR3 is TGTGCCAGCACGACAAGGACCTCTGGGGCCAACGTCCTGACTTTC.

A few counts support this clonotype. The chain has TRBV5-6 and TRBJ2-4, with D maybe TRBD1 (6 bases). Trimming removed 4 bases from V and 0 bases from J, with 11 bases in between. The CDR3 has 15 residues. Germline V gives CDR1 SGHDT, CDR2 YYEEEE. CDR3 nucleotide sequence: TGTGCCAGCAGCCCAGGGGTTCTAGCCAAAAACATTCAGTACTTC. Translating it yields CASSPGVLAKNIQYF.

The sample holds a few counts of this clonotype. V and J are TRBV9 and TRBJ2-3, with 7 bases matching TRBD2. In germline, CDR1 is SGDLS, CDR2 YYNGEE. The CDR3 loop spans 16 amino acids. The V gene end was trimmed by 0 bases and the J gene end by 1 base; junction bases not matched to a gene: 5. CDR3 amino acids: CASSVATRGGTDTQYF. CDR3 bases: TGTGCCAGCAGCGTAGCTACTCGGGGGGGCACAGATACGCAGTATTTT.

As DNA, the CDR3 is TGCAGTGCTAGAGAAGGGAGGGGATTCCCAGATACGCAGTATTTT. It codes for CSAREGRGFPDTQYF. J is TRBJ2-3 and V is TRBV20-1; 7 bases fit TRBD2. CDR1 is DFQATT and CDR2 is SNEGSKA in the germline V gene (reference sequence). The CDR3 runs 15 residues. V was pared by 0 bases and J by 4 bases, with 7 bases of the junction left unmatched.

The rearrangement uses TRBV3-1 and TRBJ1-2, with D uncertain. V gave up 4 bases and J gave up 7 bases, with 16 bases separating them. The CDR3 is 14 residues long. Germline CDR1 reads LGHDT; CDR2 reads YNNKEL (reference sequence). The CDR3 is CASSPRMGRGGYTF. Here the CDR3 DNA reads TGTGCCAGCAGCCCGCGCATGGGTCGTGGTGGCTACACCTTC.

The chain carries TRBV5-6 and TRBJ2-3, with D possibly TRBD2 on 5 matching bases. V lost 0 bases to trimming and J lost 1 base, with 6 bases between them. Per the germline V gene, CDR1 is SGHDT and CDR2 is YYEEEE. The CDR3 is 14 amino acids. CDR3 nucleotide sequence: TGTGCCAGCAGCTTGGAGGAGGGCACAGATACGCAGTATTTT. Protein sequence: CASSLEEGTDTQYF.

The chain has TRBV4-1 and TRBJ2-7, with TRBD2 as a possible D gene (6 bases). CDR3 size: 15 residues. Trimming shortened V by 2 bases and J by 7 bases, and 18 bases separated the two germline ends. The germline gives CDR1 MGHRA, CDR2 YSYEKL. The CDR3 protein is CASSQHSRAGSEQYV. The CDR3 DNA sequence: TGCGCCAGCAGCCAACACTCCCGGGCGGGGAGTGAGCAGTACGTC.

The J gene is TRBJ1-3, the V gene TRBV6-6; D ambiguous. V dropped 0 bases and J dropped 0 bases, with 9 bases sitting between them. Germline CDR1 reads MNHNY; CDR2 reads SVGAGI (reference sequence). The CDR3 length is 16 residues. The DNA of the CDR3 is TGTGCCAGCAGTTACTCTGGGGAATCCTCTGGAAACACCATATATTTT. Its protein product is CASSYSGESSGNTIYF.

J is TRBJ2-1 and V is TRBV9; 7 nucleotides align to TRBD2. There are 14 residues in the CDR3. The junction had 2 bases not matched to a gene; V was cut back by 0 bases and J by 5 bases. Germline values: CDR1 SGDLS, CDR2 YYNGEE. The CDR3 here is CASSVVAGDNEQFF. In DNA form, the CDR3 reads TGTGCCAGCAGCGTAGTGGCGGGGGACAATGAGCAGTTCTTC.

The chain combines TRBV12-3 or TRBV12-4 with TRBJ1-2, with D uncertain. This CDR3 region has 13 residues. V was clipped by 0 bases and J by 8 bases, with 10 bases between them. The CDR3 coding sequence is TGTGCCAGCAGTTTAGCCGGCGCGGGAGGCTACACCTTC. Its translation is CASSLAGAGGYTF.

Only a few counts were recorded for this clonotype. The chain combines TRBV7-9 with TRBJ2-6; 8 bases fit TRBD1. The trim removed 5 bases at V and 2 bases at J, leaving 8 bases unmatched. Germline assignment: CDR1 SEHNR and CDR2 FQNEAQ (reference sequence). The CDR3 has 17 residues. The CDR3 DNA reads as TGTGCCAGCAGCCCGCGACAGGGGCGGGCTGGGGCCAACGTCCTGACTTTC. This encodes CASSPRQGRAGANVLTF. The full variable domain, its missing parts supplied by reference TRBV7-9 and TRBJ2-6, is DTGVSQNPRHKITKRGQNVTFRCDPISEHNRLYWYRQTLGQGPEFLTYFQNEAQLEKSRLLSDRFSAERPKGSFSTLEIQRTEQGDSAMYLCASSPRQGRAGANVLTFGAGSRLTVL.